The 12 T cell receptor beta chains below come from one sample, sequenced in a study of blood T cells in healthy people across ages. A second PCR of about 7 to 11 cycles used a sample-barcoded 5' primer and a J-beta primer mix. One entry per CDR3 protein, called by TCRdb with MiXCR from the 5' RACE reads. The sample records 800,000 to 1,000,000 distinct CDR3 sequences, 40% to 60% being singletons. Sequences were obtained from blood. The source of these receptors is a young man in good health.

The J gene is TRBJ2-2, the V gene TRBV20-1; 8 bases map to TRBD2. The germline V gene encodes CDR1 DFQATT and CDR2 SNEGSKA (reference sequence). The CDR3 length is 14 residues. V was pared by 3 bases and J by 8 bases, with 8 bases of the junction left unmatched. The chain's CDR3 is CSARGLGIVGELFF. In DNA, the CDR3 is TGCAGTGCTAGGGGACTAGGGATTGTGGGGGAGCTGTTTTTT.

This clonotype was detected only once. The chain combines TRBV28 with TRBJ2-1; the match to TRBD1 covers 8 bases. CDR3 length: 15 amino acids. Losses at the gene ends were 5 bases for V and 6 bases for J; bases not matched to a gene: 9. Germline V gene sequence: CDR1 MDHEN, CDR2 SYDVKM. The CDR3 DNA follows: TGTGCCAGCAGTCCGCAACTCGGACAGGGCAATGAGCAGTTCTTC. This codes for CASSPQLGQGNEQFF.

This chain joins TRBV2 and TRBJ2-7, with D uncertain. Trimming stripped 6 bases from V and 2 bases from J, with 14 bases between. This CDR3 comprises 14 residues. CDR1 and CDR2 from the germline V gene are SNHLY and FYNNEI. The CDR3 reads CASRRTALTYEQYF. CDR3 DNA: TGTGCCAGCAGACGTACAGCCCTTACCTACGAGCAGTACTTC. The whole variable domain, filled in from reference TRBV2 and TRBJ2-7, reads EPEVTQTPSHQVTQMGQEVILRCVPISNHLYFYWYRQILGQKVEFLVSFYNNEISEKSEIFDDQFSVERPDGSNFTLKIRSTKLEDSAMYFCASRRTALTYEQYFGPGTRLTVT.

In its sample, this clonotype was seen a few times. This chain joins TRBV11-2 and TRBJ2-2; no clear D gene. From germline, CDR1 is SGHAT and CDR2 FQNNGV. The CDR3 is 13 amino acids. The V end was cut by 3 bases, the J end by 8 bases, with 10 bases between. CDR3 nucleotides: TGTGCCAGCAGCTTGGACCCCAGGGGGGAGCTGTTTTTT. As protein: CASSLDPRGELFF.

The rearrangement links TRBV6-4 to TRBJ2-5; D might be TRBD1 (5 bases). The J call could be wrong; TRBJ2-7 is a better fit for the DNA end. Germline V gives CDR1 MRHNA, CDR2 SNTAGT. The CDR3 runs to 15 residues. The CDR3 DNA reads TGTGCCAGCAGTGACCGAGTACAGGTCTCCTACGAGCAGTACTTC. Its protein product is CASSDRVQVSYEQYF.

This clonotype was found a few times. The chain uses TRBV4-1 and TRBJ2-1; TRBD2 is a possible D gene (6 bases). Between the trimmed V and J ends, which lost 3 bases and 1 base, there was a span of 19 bases. Germline CDR1 and CDR2: MGHRA and YSYEKL. The CDR3 runs to 18 residues. CDR3 in amino acids: CASSQRDGSTPSYNEQFF. The CDR3 DNA sequence: TGCGCCAGCAGCCAGAGGGACGGGAGTACACCGTCCTACAATGAGCAGTTCTTC.

This sequence joins TRBV6-1 and TRBJ2-7; the match to TRBD2 covers 10 bases. Unmatched junction bases numbered 6, after V lost 4 bases and J lost 0 bases. Germline lookup yields CDR1 MNHNS and CDR2 SASEGT. CDR3 size: 16 residues. CDR3 residues: CASSGFSSGSSYEQYF. CDR3 nucleotides: TGTGCCAGCAGTGGATTCTCTAGCGGGAGCTCCTACGAGCAGTACTTC.

The genes are TRBV6-5 and TRBJ2-1; tentative D call: TRBD2 (6 bases). The CDR3 extends over 15 amino acids. The V end lost 2 bases, the J end lost 5 bases, and 13 bases lay between the germline ends. CDR1 and CDR2 from the germline V gene are MNHEY and SVGAGI. CDR3 sequence reads: CASSYGIAANNEQFF. For the CDR3, the DNA is TGTGCCAGCAGTTACGGGATAGCGGCAAACAATGAGCAGTTCTTC.

This clonotype was detected only a few times. This chain joins TRBV7-2 and TRBJ1-2; TRBD1 aligns across 7 bases. Germline values: CDR1 SGHTA, CDR2 FQGNSA. J gave up 3 bases and V 1 base, and 2 bases lay outside the gene matches. This CDR3 comprises 14 residues. CDR3: CASSLGGTDYGYTF. The CDR3 DNA sequence: TGTGCCAGCAGCTTAGGCGGGACAGACTATGGCTACACCTTC.

This chain connects TRBV3-1 to TRBJ2-7, with 7 bases matching TRBD1. The CDR3 covers 14 residues. The junction had 7 bases not matched to a gene; V was cut back by 3 bases and J by 5 bases. CDR1 and CDR2 from the germline V gene are LGHDT and YNNKEL (reference sequence). The CDR3 reads CASSQLGQSDEQYF. The CDR3 bases are TGTGCCAGCAGCCAGCTGGGACAGAGCGACGAGCAGTACTTC.

This chain connects TRBV12-3 or TRBV12-4 to TRBJ1-2; no reliable D call. V dropped 3 bases and J dropped 0 bases, with 11 bases sitting between them. The CDR3 spans 15 residues. CDR3 in amino acids: CASSFETLTNYGYTF. The CDR3 DNA sequence: TGTGCCAGCAGTTTCGAGACACTGACTAACTATGGCTACACCTTC.

The chain uses TRBV29-1 and TRBJ2-7; D not certain. CDR1 and CDR2 (germline): SQVTM, ANQGSEA. The CDR3 has 11 amino acids. With 4 bases removed from V and 3 bases from J, the gap between germline ends came to 7 bases. CDR3 sequence: CSVASVYEQYF. In DNA form, the CDR3 reads TGCAGCGTTGCCAGCGTCTACGAGCAGTACTTC.